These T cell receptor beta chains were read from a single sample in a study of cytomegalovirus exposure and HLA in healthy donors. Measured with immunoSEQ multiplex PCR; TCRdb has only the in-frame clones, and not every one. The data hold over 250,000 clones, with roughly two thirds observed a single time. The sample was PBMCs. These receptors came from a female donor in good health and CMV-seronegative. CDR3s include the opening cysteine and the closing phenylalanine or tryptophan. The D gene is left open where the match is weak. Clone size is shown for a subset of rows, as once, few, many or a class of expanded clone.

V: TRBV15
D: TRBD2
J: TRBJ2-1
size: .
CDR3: CATSRGTSEVNEQFF
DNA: TGTGCCACCAGCAGAGGGACTAGCGAAGTCAATGAGCAGTTCTTC

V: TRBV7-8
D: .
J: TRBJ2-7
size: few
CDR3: CASSLGPAFGYEQYF
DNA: TGTGCCAGCAGCTTAGGCCCTGCCTTCGGCTACGAGCAGTACTTC

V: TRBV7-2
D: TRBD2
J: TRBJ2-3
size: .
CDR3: CASSSSGGSTDTQYF
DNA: TGTGCCAGCAGCTCTAGCGGGGGGAGCACAGATACGCAGTATTTT

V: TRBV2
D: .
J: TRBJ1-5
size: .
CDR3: CASSFTGTPEPQHF
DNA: TGTGCCAGCAGCTTTACCGGGACTCCAGAGCCCCAGCATTTT

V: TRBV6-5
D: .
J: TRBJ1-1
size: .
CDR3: CASSLTGNTEAFF
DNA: TGTGCCAGCAGTTTAACCGGGAACACTGAAGCTTTCTTT

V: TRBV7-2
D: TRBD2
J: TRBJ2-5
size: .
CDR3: CASSLSPSGGQETQYF
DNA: TGTGCCAGCAGCTTAAGCCCCAGCGGGGGCCAAGAGACCCAGTACTTC

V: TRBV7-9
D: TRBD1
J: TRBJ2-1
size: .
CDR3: CASSPPGDRGYEQFF
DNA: TGTGCCAGCAGCCCCCCGGGGGACAGGGGCTATGAGCAGTTCTTC

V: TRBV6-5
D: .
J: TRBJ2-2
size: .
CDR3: CASTRRSNTGELFF
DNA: TGTGCCAGCACCAGGAGGTCGAACACCGGGGAGCTGTTTTTT

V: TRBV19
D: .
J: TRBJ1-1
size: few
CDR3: CATKQATEAFF
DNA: TGTGCCACGAAACAGGCTACTGAAGCTTTCTTT

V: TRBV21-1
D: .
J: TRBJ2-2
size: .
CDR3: CASSKDSPGHRNTGELFF
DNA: TGTGCCAGCAGCAAAGACAGTCCGGGACATCGAAACACCGGGGAGCTGTTTTTT

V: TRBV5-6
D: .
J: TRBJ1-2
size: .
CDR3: CASSLKTVHYGYTF
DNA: TGTGCCAGCAGCTTGAAGACAGTTCATTATGGCTACACCTTC

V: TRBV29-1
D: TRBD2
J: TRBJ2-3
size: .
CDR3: CSVQAGGHADTQYF
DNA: TGCAGCGTTCAAGCGGGAGGGCATGCAGATACGCAGTATTTT

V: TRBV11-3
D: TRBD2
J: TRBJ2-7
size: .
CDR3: CASSVGLSPERVNYEQYF
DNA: TGTGCCAGCAGCGTGGGACTATCTCCCGAAAGAGTTAATTACGAGCAGTACTTC

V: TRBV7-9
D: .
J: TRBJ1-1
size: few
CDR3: CSSSLSRNTEAFF
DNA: TGTTCCAGCAGCTTATCGAGGAACACTGAAGCTTTCTTT

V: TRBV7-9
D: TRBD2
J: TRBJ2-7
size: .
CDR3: CASSLGGLAPYF
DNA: TGTGCCAGCAGCTTAGGGGGACTAGCGCCGTACTTC

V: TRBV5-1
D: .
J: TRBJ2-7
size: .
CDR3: CASTVMDGAYEQYF
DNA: TGCGCCAGCACGGTCATGGACGGGGCCTACGAGCAGTACTTC

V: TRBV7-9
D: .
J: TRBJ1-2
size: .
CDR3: CSSSSPGGNGYTF
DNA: TGTTCCAGCAGCTCCCCTGGGGGGAATGGCTACACCTTC

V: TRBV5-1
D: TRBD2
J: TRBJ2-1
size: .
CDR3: CASSLTSGRSYNEQFF
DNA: TGCGCCAGCAGCCTAACTAGCGGGAGGTCCTACAATGAGCAGTTCTTC

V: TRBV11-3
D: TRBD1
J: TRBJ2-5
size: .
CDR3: CASSSTGVRETQYF
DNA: TGTGCCAGCAGCTCGACAGGGGTTCGGGAGACCCAGTACTTC

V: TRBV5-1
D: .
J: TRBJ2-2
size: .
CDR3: CASSLWATNTGELFF
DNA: TGCGCCAGCAGCTTGTGGGCGACAAACACCGGGGAGCTGTTTTTT

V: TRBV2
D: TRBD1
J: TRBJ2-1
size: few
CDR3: CASRTGYNEQFF
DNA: TGTGCCAGCAGGACAGGGTACAATGAGCAGTTCTTC

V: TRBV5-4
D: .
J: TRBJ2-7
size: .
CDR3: CASSGGVLREQYF
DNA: TGTGCCAGCAGCGGCGGAGTTCTGAGGGAGCAGTACTTC

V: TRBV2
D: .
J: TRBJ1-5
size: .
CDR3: CASQSGGGNQPQHF
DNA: TGTGCCAGCCAGAGTGGGGGGGGCAATCAGCCCCAGCATTTT

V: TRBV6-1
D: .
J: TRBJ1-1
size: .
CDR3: CASSERSLNTEAFF
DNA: TGTGCCAGCAGTGAACGGTCGTTGAACACTGAAGCTTTCTTT

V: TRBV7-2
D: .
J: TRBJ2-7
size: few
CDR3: CASSFHSYEQYF
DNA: TGTGCCAGCAGCTTCCACTCCTACGAGCAGTACTTC

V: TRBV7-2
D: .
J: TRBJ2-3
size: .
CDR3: CASSPRSNTQYF
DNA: TGTGCCAGCAGCCCCCGCTCTAATACGCAGTATTTT

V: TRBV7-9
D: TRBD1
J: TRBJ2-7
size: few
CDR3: CASSPGQGIHYEQYF
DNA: TGTGCCAGCAGCCCGGGACAGGGAATACACTACGAGCAGTACTTC